This TCR beta chain was captured in a study of cytomegalovirus exposure and HLA in healthy donors (dated by TCRdb to between 2016 and 2019). General notes on the study: An earlier analysis of several hundred of the donors reported 250 to 300 Gb of sequence data and 117 million unique TCR beta sequences from 150 million to 200 million T cells. A later analysis re-examined previously published TCR beta repertoires from more than 550 donors and added high-resolution HLA genotyping to investigate patterns of TCR occurrence. An earlier analysis of some 600 of the donors applied high-throughput TCR beta sequencing to assess whether each TCR beta V gene segment acted as functional or pseudogenic. High-throughput TCR immunosequencing, statistical association of individual TCRs with disease status, and machine learning were combined to predict cytomegalovirus infection status. A later genetic analysis took genome-wide SNP genotypes for about three fifths of the roughly 700 donors and used that subset as a discovery cohort. Rather than using new phenotypic data, the later analysis identified candidate immune exposures from TCR beta sequences and from how often those sequences occurred across donors. Alongside the repertoire data, information on donor age, sex, ethnicity and CMV serostatus was compiled. Among 398 genotyped donors of the cohort, an average of 235,054 unique TCR beta nucleotide sequences were sequenced per donor, 15% to 20% of them non-productive. Along with the roughly 670-subject first cohort, a separate validation cohort of around 110 different subjects was used. The study aimed to test whether cataloging public T cell receptors could reveal signatures of past pathogen exposure. All discovery cohort repertoires had been generated on a single sequencing platform. Roughly 300 gigabases of sequencing data and 75 million to 85 million unique TCR sequences made up an early release that covered 500 to 700 HLA-typed donors. The study used immunosequencing to profile the T cell repertoires of approximately 650 subjects and linked those repertoires to cytomegalovirus serostatus. Typing coverage varied by locus: roughly 629-640 donors for A, B, C, DRB1 and DQB1; 500 to 550 for DQA1; more than 600 for DPA1; approximately 450 for DPB1. Of the roughly 400 genotyped donors, 81% were placed in the genetic ancestry cluster associated with self-reported Caucasian donors. A few DR-DQ haplotypes were treated as single units for association and clustering because of strong linkage in the cohort. HLA typing covered class I and class II loci at four-digit resolution.

The library was generated by the immunoSEQ multiplex PCR assay. For the multiplex PCR, a mixture combining 60 forward primers for TCR Vbeta segments and 13 reverse primers for TCR Jbeta segments was used. Amplification of the CDR3 region of rearranged TCR beta genes was performed with a multiplex PCR assay on genomic DNA. Amplified TCR beta libraries were sequenced as 87-base-pair reads on the Illumina HiSeq System. The original pipeline was this. A later analysis tallied 75 million to 85 million unique TCR beta chains across the 666 repertoires, and about 10 million of those chains were shared by two or more donors. To remove PCR and sequencing errors, raw reads were error-corrected and collapsed into unique sequences using a nearest-neighbor algorithm that merged closely related sequences. To assign V, D and J gene segments, CDR3 sequences were aligned to IMGT reference sequences. For a sequence to be retained, at least a six-nucleotide match to both a V gene segment and a J gene segment was required. Rearrangements were called productive when the CDR3 lacked stop codons and stayed in frame with V and J; all others were non-productive. Following IMGT convention, CDR3 was defined as the stretch from the second conserved V-encoded cysteine to the conserved J-encoded phenylalanine. The earlier analysis of 587 of the donors excluded sequences that lacked an unambiguous match to a single V gene segment. In an earlier analysis of 450 to 750 of the donors, a V segment was called functional when productive rearrangements were above 56.7%, and segregating when the standard deviation between donors exceeded 5%. A statistical classification framework was built for diagnosing cytomegalovirus status from the catalog of TCR beta chain sequences. A later analysis assigned V and J genes by comparing TCR nucleotide sequences with IMGT/GENE-DB human TR gene sequences. Using the TCRdist pipeline, a later analysis assigned CDR3 sequences along with most-parsimonious VDJ recombination scenarios. A later analysis defined each TCR beta chain by its CDR3 amino acid sequence plus V-gene family, and excluded reads lacking a unique V-gene family. A later analysis removed several hundred highly shared, low-generation-probability nucleotide sequences to deal with suspected cross-contamination and a sequencing artifact. In a later analysis, a clonal expansion index was calculated for each public chain from normalized within-repertoire ranks of inferred template counts. In a later analysis, generation probabilities were computed using a VDJ recombination model fitted to out-of-frame rearrangements, and the results were checked against IGoR. A later analysis scored TCR-TCR, TCR-HLA and TCR-CMV co-occurrence with hypergeometric tests, applying a repertoire-size bias correction to TCR pairs. A later analysis estimated false discovery rates by permuting HLA or CMV assignments 20 times. In a later analysis, co-occurring TCRs were grouped using DBSCAN, with TCRdist sequence similarity added in when clustering inside HLA-allele-positive subsets. Repertoires with fewer than 30,000 or more than 120,000 public chains, plus five repertoires with anomalous nucleotide sharing, were excluded from co-occurrence clustering. TCRdb limited this immuneACCESS table to in-frame rearrangements with V and J called. A share of clones is missing; checked studies link under half to unresolved V genes, and the rest is unexplained. V, J and clone size reflect that table, while D and trimming were determined from the DNA. This sample is represented by around 94,000 clones; more than 70% of them were singletons. The ten largest clones represent roughly 8.9% of the sample.

A word on this clone: Its antigen has not been determined. Base-call qualities are not available, and no considerably larger clone is one nucleotide away.

Overall results and qualifications from the work: For the cohort, immune exposure information was limited to CMV serostatus. Cytomegalovirus status was reported to be diagnosed by the classifier with high specificity and sensitivity in both the original and validation cohorts. Broadly in line with IMGT annotations, most TCR beta V segments showed up in productive rearrangements about 87% or about 30% of the time in an earlier analysis of a few hundred of the donors. In a later analysis, several top co-occurrence clusters were reported to appear linked to parvovirus B19, influenza, CMV and Epstein-Barr virus. Because counts were too low, 15 to 20 rarely observed V segments, including chromosome 9 orphons, were left out of the earlier analysis of 500 to 750 of the donors. The cohort was sequenced for TCR beta chains only, and without alpha or paired-chain data the features that could be detected were limited. Because some donors lacked HLA typing at each locus, the association tests relied only on the typed subset. A cluster of highly shared sequence variants was judged likely to be a technical artifact of the sequencing pipeline. The study listed 150 to 200 TCR beta chains as associated with cytomegalovirus. Most TCR sequences were seen in very few donors, while some public TCRs were found in many individuals. The authors suggested that the approach could potentially be generalized to other disease states and immunological phenotypes. Presence/absence analyses assumed roughly uniform sequencing depth across donors, an assumption that may not hold. In a later genetic analysis, fewer N-insertions in productive TCRs were reported among donors in an Asian-associated ancestry cluster than the approximately 710-donor mean. A few of the identified cytomegalovirus-associated TCR beta chains were confirmed in vitro to be specific for cytomegalovirus antigens. V-gene and J-gene trimming of TCR beta chains was associated with a missense DCLRE1C variant in a later genetic analysis, and the association was replicated in an independent cohort. When HLA alleles, especially DR and DQ, strongly co-occurred, attributing TCR associations to individual alleles was difficult. In a later analysis, over 15,000 TCR beta sequences were associated with specific HLA alleles at a false discovery rate of 0.05. In a later analysis, most CMV-associated TCR beta chains were found to appear HLA-restricted, with HLA associations seemingly driven largely by CMV exposure. A further reported finding was that TCR beta sequences accurately predicted the HLA-A and HLA-B alleles for most subjects in the first cohort. Some IMGT-functional V segments, including TRBV6-2 and TRBV6-3, could not be distinguished by the 87-base-pair reads and were therefore excluded. Linkage disequilibrium might explain the correlated functional status among segregating V segments, but an unknown experimental factor could not be excluded. Compared with equally common non-associated chains, HLA-associated TCR beta chains in a later analysis were more clonally expanded and had lower generation probabilities. In a later analysis, TCR association rates were found to vary across HLA loci, with the most associated TCRs seen for DRB1 alleles and the fewest for HLA-C alleles.

At the junction V is shortened by 2 bases and J by 10 bases; bases outside the gene matches: 7. CDR1 and CDR2, looked up from the germline V gene (reference sequence), are MNHNY and SVGAGI. From the cysteine up to the phenylalanine, the CDR3 has a length of 14 residues. Of all the DNA, just the CDR3 is kept, 42 bases in frame from base 1. The cohort comprised around 690 healthy bone marrow donors. At the time of sampling, all cohort members were nominally healthy, though unrecorded immune exposures were likely present. The donor tested CMV seropositive, placing the donor among the roughly 270 seropositive members of the cohort. A peripheral blood sample was collected from each donor, and TCR beta sequencing was performed on peripheral blood mononuclear cells. Genomic DNA extraction from the blood cell samples was performed with the Qiagen DNeasy Blood Extraction Kit.

The TCR sequence derives from a male donor in good health and CMV-seropositive. Recombination connected TRBV6-6 to TRBJ2-1; 8 bases in the junction line up with TRBD1. Sequenced sample: PBMCs. The CDR3 protein is CASSYPGQGGEQFF. Here is the DNA: TGTGCCAGCAGTTACCCAGGACAGGGAGGCGAGCAGTTCTTC.